The 17 T cell receptor beta chains listed next were all sequenced from one sample in a study of OX40 agonist ivuxolimab in advanced cancers. Repertoires were generated with immunoSEQ multiplex PCR, while TCRdb's copy carries only in-frame clones and drops some. Among tens of thousands of clones, roughly four fifths were seen once, and the ten largest hold 1.6%. The sample here was CD4+ or CD8+ T cells sorted from blood, taken in a trial of the OX40 agonist ivuxolimab. Source of these receptors: an adult with an advanced solid tumor such as melanoma, head and neck, liver or kidney cancer.

J is TRBJ1-6 and V is TRBV30; weak D call: TRBD1 (5 bases). Trimming pared 0 bases from V and 0 bases from J, leaving 6 bases between. The CDR3 totals 15 residues. Germline CDR1 is GTSNPN and CDR2 is SVGIG (reference sequence). CDR3 sequence (DNA): TGTGCCTGGAGTGTTGGGGGCTCCTATAATTCACCCCTCCACTTT. It translates to CAWSVGGSYNSPLHF.

The chain uses TRBV6-6 and TRBJ2-5; the match to TRBD2 covers 11 bases. V gave up 6 bases and J gave up 3 bases; unmatched junction bases: 9. CDR3 length: 16 amino acids. Germline assignment: CDR1 MNHNY and CDR2 SVGAGI (reference sequence). The CDR3 spells CASSSPPSGRKETQYF. Here the CDR3 DNA reads TGTGCCAGCAGCTCCCCCCCTAGCGGGAGGAAAGAGACCCAGTACTTC.

The CDR3 nucleotides are TGCGCCAGCAGCTTGACTCCCGAAAGACTAGCGATGACAGATACGCAGTATTTT. As protein: CASSLTPERLAMTDTQYF. The V call is TRBV5-1, the J call TRBJ2-3, with 8 nucleotides matching TRBD2. V shed 1 base, J shed 3 bases, and the junction held 13 bases outside the gene matches. The CDR3 sequence is 18 residues long. Germline V gives CDR1 SGHRS, CDR2 YFSETQ. The whole variable domain, remainder taken from reference TRBV5-1 and TRBJ2-3, is KAGVTQTPRYLIKTRGQQVTLSCSPISGHRSVSWYQQTPGQGLQFLFEYFSETQRNKGNFPGRFSGRQFSNSRSEMNVSTLELGDSALYLCASSLTPERLAMTDTQYFGPGTRLTVL.

This chain uses TRBV4-1 with TRBJ2-4; D gene unclear. The germline V gene encodes CDR1 MGHRA and CDR2 YSYEKL. The CDR3 has 14 amino acids. Trimming shortened V by 0 bases and J by 6 bases, and 9 bases separated the two germline ends. CDR3 in DNA: TGCGCCAGCAGCCAAGAAATTACGGGAAACATTCAGTACTTC. Protein sequence: CASSQEITGNIQYF.

This clone was picked up one time. The chain combines TRBV2 with TRBJ2-4; 9 nucleotides match TRBD1. Germline V CDR1 and CDR2: SNHLY, FYNNEI. V shed 6 bases, J shed 0 bases, and the junction held 18 bases outside the gene matches. This CDR3 is 20 amino acids long. The CDR3: CASRGWTGANPSLAKNIQYF. CDR3 nucleotides: TGTGCCAGCAGGGGATGGACAGGGGCCAACCCCTCTCTAGCCAAAAACATTCAGTACTTC.

CDR3 amino acids: CASSPSRTVPVYGYTF. The CDR3 nucleotides read TGTGCCAGCTCACCCTCACGGACCGTACCCGTCTATGGCTACACCTTC. The chain has TRBV18 and TRBJ1-2, with D unresolved. Germline lookup yields CDR1 KGHSH and CDR2 LQKENI. The ends were cut back, 3 bases at V and 4 bases at J, with 18 bases in the middle. CDR3 size: 16 residues.

This clone was observed a handful of times. The junction shows a germline mismatch at one end, possibly a read error. V usage is TRBV5-1 and J usage is TRBJ1-4; tentatively, D is TRBD1 (6 bases). The CDR3 has 14 amino acids. Germline loops: CDR1 SGHRS, CDR2 YFSETQ. This chain's CDR3 is CASSLGGGNEKLFF. In DNA form, the CDR3 reads TGCGCCAGCAGTTTGGGAGGGGGGAATGAAAAACTGTTTTTT.

The rearrangement joins TRBV18 to TRBJ2-4; D is undetermined. Looked up from germline, CDR1 is KGHSH and CDR2 is LQKENI. This CDR3 is 16 amino acids long. V gave up 5 bases and J gave up 5 bases, with 19 bases separating them. The CDR3 is CASSYDSSWAENIQYF. The CDR3 DNA reads as TGTGCCAGCTCATATGACTCCTCCTGGGCCGAAAACATTCAGTACTTC.

V is TRBV7-3 and J is TRBJ2-1; 12 bases match TRBD2. J was trimmed by 6 bases and V by 4 bases; bases with no gene match: 7. CDR1 SGHTA and CDR2 FQGTGA come from the germline V gene. CDR3 size: 16 residues. The CDR3 spells CASSSLLAGGRNEQFF. CDR3 sequence (DNA): TGTGCCAGCAGCTCGTTACTAGCGGGAGGCCGCAATGAGCAGTTCTTC.

This chain links TRBV19 with TRBJ2-4, with a weak D call TRBD1 (5 bases). V was trimmed by 8 bases and J by 5 bases, leaving 13 bases between them. CDR1 and CDR2 (germline): LNHDA, SQIVND (reference sequence). This CDR3 is built from 13 residues. CDR3 nucleotide sequence: TGTGCCAGTCGCGGAACAGGCCAAAACATTCAGTACTTC. Amino acid sequence: CASRGTGQNIQYF.

A single count supports this clone. The rearrangement uses TRBV5-6 and TRBJ1-5, with 9 bases matching TRBD1. Germline V CDR1 and CDR2: SGHDT, YYEEEE. This CDR3 spans 15 amino acids. The V segment lost 4 bases and the J segment 6 bases; nucleotides outside the gene matches: 8. CDR3 DNA: TGTGCCAGCAGCCTCAGACAGGGGGTAGGTCAGCCCCAGCATTTT. It translates to CASSLRQGVGQPQHF.

A few counts support this clone. The chain joins TRBV2 to TRBJ2-1; 9 positions agree with TRBD1. Germline V gives CDR1 SNHLY, CDR2 FYNNEI. The CDR3 runs 14 residues. Trimming took 6 bases from V and 7 from J; bases not matched to a gene: 7. As DNA, the CDR3 is TGTGCCAGCAGACCCGGGACAGGGAGGAATGAGCAGTTCTTC. Protein: CASRPGTGRNEQFF.

The chain uses TRBV10-1 and TRBJ2-1; no clear D. This CDR3 is 14 amino acids long. V shed 3 bases and J shed 8 bases, with 14 bases lying between them. Germline CDR1 reads WNHNN; CDR2 reads SYGVQD (reference sequence). CDR3 residues: CASSDTIAGYEQFF. CDR3 sequence (DNA): TGCGCCAGCAGTGATACCATAGCAGGCTATGAGCAGTTCTTC.

J is TRBJ2-7 and V is TRBV11-2, with D possibly called TRBD1 or TRBD2 (5 bases each). V lost 3 bases to trimming and J lost 4 bases, with 13 bases between them. CDR1 is SGHAT and CDR2 is FQNNGV in the germline V gene. The CDR3 sequence is 14 residues long. The CDR3 reads CASSLDFGGYEQYF. The CDR3 nucleotides are TGTGCCAGCAGCTTGGACTTTGGGGGTTACGAGCAGTACTTC.

The genes are TRBV19 and TRBJ1-5; D remains unclear. This CDR3 comprises 13 residues. Trimming shortened V by 7 bases and J by 6 bases, and 13 bases separated the two germline ends. Germline V lookup: CDR1 LNHDA, CDR2 SQIVND (reference sequence). The CDR3 DNA reads TGTGCCAGTACTGACTCTGATTCTCAGCCCCAGCATTTT. Its translation is CASTDSDSQPQHF. The full variable domain, completed using reference TRBV19 and TRBJ1-5, is DGGITQSPKYLFRKEGQNVTLSCEQNLNHDAMYWYRQDPGQGLRLIYYSQIVNDFQKGDIAEGYSVSREKKESFPLTVTSAQKNPTAFYLCASTDSDSQPQHFGDGTRLSIL.

The rearrangement links TRBV29-1 to TRBJ1-1, with D perhaps TRBD1 (6 bases). Between the trimmed V and J ends, which lost 0 bases and 7 bases, there was a span of 12 bases. The CDR3 consists of 13 residues. CDR1 and CDR2 from the germline V gene are SQVTM and ANQGSEA. The CDR3 is CSVEDPRGVEAFF. Written as DNA, the CDR3 is TGCAGCGTTGAAGATCCCAGGGGAGTTGAAGCTTTCTTT. The variable domain in full, completed from reference TRBV29-1 and TRBJ1-1, reads SAVISQKPSRDICQRGTSLTIQCQVDSQVTMMFWYRQQPGQSLTLIATANQGSEATYESGFVIDKFPISRPNLTFSTLTVSNMSPEDSSIYLCSVEDPRGVEAFFGQGTRLTVV.

In its sample, this clone was seen a few times. V is TRBV19 and J is TRBJ1-1; D uncertain. The CDR3 sequence is 11 residues long. The V end was cut by 3 bases, the J end by 4 bases, with 3 bases between. Germline V gene lookup returns CDR1 LNHDA and CDR2 SQIVND (reference sequence). The CDR3 DNA reads as TGTGCCAGTAGTATGACCACTGAAGCTTTCTTT. This sequence encodes CASSMTTEAFF.